This record looks at one TCR beta chain sequence and its context. This clonotype was observed a handful of times. It has no known antigen specificity. It has no much larger one-base neighbor in the sample; base qualities were not kept. These data belong to a study of T cell repertoires in cytomegalovirus infection (dated by TCRdb to about 2019). A note on the overall study: Because public TCR beta signatures pointed to carriage of CMV infection together with the matching HLA type, the HLA type of each donor mattered for the analysis.

Study-level results and caveats: In the ex vivo response, HLA-C-restricted CMV-specific TCR beta clonotypes were dominant, and in two of eight donors the single most frequent clonotype came from this HLA-C-restricted group. Cumulative frequency of public TCR beta family members discriminated carriers of CMV infection plus the relevant HLA type in this cohort and an independent approximately 340-donor cohort.

The listed sequencing device is Illumina HiSeq 1500. Using fastp trimming at Q25 and MiXCR clonotype assembly, TCRdb reanalyzed the public sequencing data and kept in-frame beta chains. Each entry merges the rows of one CDR3 protein and shows their most common DNA and genes. This sample is represented by a few hundred thousand distinct CDR3 sequences; about 17% of them were singletons. The top ten clonotypes cover 12% of the sample. The clonotype was recovered from a human donor in good health (CMV status not recorded). Some clones in this sample may be carry-over from other donors' samples. Sequencing input: PBMCs.

The CDR3 region has the sequence CASSQVGTGNEKLFF. The nucleotide sequence is TGTGCCAGCAGCCAAGTTGGGACAGGGAACGAAAAACTGTTTTTT. The chain is assembled from TRBV4-2 and TRBJ1-4, with 9 junctional bases fitting TRBD1. The CDR3 contains 15 residues, cysteine and phenylalanine counted. The sequence is cut down to CDR3 DNA, 45 bases in frame from base 1. In the germline V gene, CDR1 corresponds to LGHNA and CDR2 to YNFKEQ. V has 1 base trimmed and J has 8 bases trimmed; junction bases matching no gene number 5.